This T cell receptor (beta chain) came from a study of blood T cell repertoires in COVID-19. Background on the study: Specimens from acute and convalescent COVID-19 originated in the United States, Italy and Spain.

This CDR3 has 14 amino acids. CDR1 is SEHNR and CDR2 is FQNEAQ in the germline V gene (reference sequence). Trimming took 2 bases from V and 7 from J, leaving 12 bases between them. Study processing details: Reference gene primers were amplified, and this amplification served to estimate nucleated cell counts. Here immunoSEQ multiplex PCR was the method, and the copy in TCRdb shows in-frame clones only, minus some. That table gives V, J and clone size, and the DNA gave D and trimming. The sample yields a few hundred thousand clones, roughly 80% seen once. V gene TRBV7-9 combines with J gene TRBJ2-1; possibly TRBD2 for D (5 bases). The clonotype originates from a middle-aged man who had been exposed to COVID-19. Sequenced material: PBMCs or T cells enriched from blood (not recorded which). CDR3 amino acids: CASSLSSSANEQFF. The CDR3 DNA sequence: TGTGCCAGCAGCTTATCTAGCTCCGCTAATGAGCAGTTCTTC.